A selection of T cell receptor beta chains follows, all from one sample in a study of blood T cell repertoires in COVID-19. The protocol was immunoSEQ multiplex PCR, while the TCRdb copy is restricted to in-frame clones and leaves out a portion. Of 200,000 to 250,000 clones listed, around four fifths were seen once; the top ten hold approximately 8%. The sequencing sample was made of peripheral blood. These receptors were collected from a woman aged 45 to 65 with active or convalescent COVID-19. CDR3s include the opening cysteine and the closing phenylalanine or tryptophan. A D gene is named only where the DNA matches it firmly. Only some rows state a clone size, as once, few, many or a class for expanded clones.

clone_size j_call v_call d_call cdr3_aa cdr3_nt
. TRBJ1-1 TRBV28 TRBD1 CASSLWGQQGAFTEAFF TGTGCCAGCAGTTTATGGGGGCAACAGGGGGCGTTCACTGAAGCTTTCTTT
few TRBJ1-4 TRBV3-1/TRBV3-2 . CASSRDPGGEKLFF TGTGCCAGCAGCCGGGACCCCGGAGGGGAAAAACTGTTTTTT
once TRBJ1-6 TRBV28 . CASSSLVTNSPLHF TGTGCCAGCAGTTCCCTGGTGACAAATTCACCCCTCCACTTT
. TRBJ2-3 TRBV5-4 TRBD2 CASSLALAGGQDTQYF TGTGCCAGCAGCTTGGCCCTAGCGGGAGGGCAAGATACGCAGTATTTT
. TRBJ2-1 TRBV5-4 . CASSPALAREEQFF TGTGCCAGCAGCCCCGCCCTAGCGCGCGAAGAGCAGTTCTTC
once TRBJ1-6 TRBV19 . CASSKQDYSPLHF TGTGCCAGTAGTAAGCAGGATTATTCACCCCTCCACTTT
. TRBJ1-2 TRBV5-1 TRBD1 CASSLETGQALYGYTF TGCGCCAGCAGCTTGGAAACGGGACAGGCACTTTATGGCTACACCTTC
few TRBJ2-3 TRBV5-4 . CASSLTDTQYF TGTGCCAGCAGCCTCACAGATACGCAGTATTTT
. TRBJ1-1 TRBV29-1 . CSGHRVNTEAFF TGCAGCGGCCACAGGGTGAACACTGAAGCTTTCTTT
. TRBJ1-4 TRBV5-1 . CASSSQGTNEKLFF TGCGCCAGCAGCTCACAGGGAACTAATGAAAAACTGTTTTTT
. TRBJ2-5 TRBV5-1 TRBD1 CASSDLGQGGETQYF TGCGCCAGTAGCGATCTGGGACAGGGGGGAGAGACCCAGTACTTC
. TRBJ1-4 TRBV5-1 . CASSRRGARDEKLFF TGCGCCAGCAGCCGTCGGGGGGCTCGGGATGAAAAACTGTTTTTT
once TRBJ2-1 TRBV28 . CASSSYTHEQFF TGTGCCAGCAGTTCCTATACGCATGAGCAGTTCTTC
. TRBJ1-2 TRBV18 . CASSPMDSNYGYTF TGTGCCAGCTCACCAATGGACAGCAACTATGGCTACACCTTC
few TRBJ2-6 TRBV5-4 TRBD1 CASSGDRRSGANVLTF TGTGCCAGCAGCGGGGACAGACGTTCTGGGGCCAACGTCCTGACTTTC
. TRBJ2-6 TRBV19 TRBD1 CASSRPRDRGLTF TGTGCCAGTAGTAGGCCTCGGGACAGGGGCCTGACTTTC
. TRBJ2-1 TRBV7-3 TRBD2 CASSRSGTSGTDNEQFF TGTGCCAGCAGCAGATCCGGGACTAGCGGAACTGACAATGAGCAGTTCTTC
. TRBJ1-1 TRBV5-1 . CASSLEGRANTEAFF TGCGCCAGCAGCTTGGAGGGCAGGGCGAACACTGAAGCTTTCTTT
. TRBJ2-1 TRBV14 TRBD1 CASRQQGINEQFF TGTGCCAGCAGACAACAGGGGATCAATGAGCAGTTCTTC